This T cell receptor (beta chain) is drawn from a study of shared clonotypes between healthy human individuals. Trimming removed 1 base from V and 1 base from J, with 14 bases in between. The V gene's germline CDR1 is LNHNV and CDR2 YYDKDF (reference sequence). The CDR3 spans 16 residues. Using immunoSEQ multiplex PCR, the repertoire was profiled, and TCRdb retains in-frame clones only, with some absent. Among about 1.5 million clones listed, approximately 98% were seen once. V is TRBV15 and J is TRBJ2-7; perhaps TRBD1 as D (6 bases). The receptor's source is a man aged 25-45 years in good health. The material sequenced was naive CD4+ T cells sorted from blood. The subset here: CD45RA+ positively selected. The CDR3 is CATSRGLQGRSYEQYF. Written as DNA, the CDR3 is TGTGCCACCAGCAGAGGATTACAGGGCCGATCCTACGAGCAGTACTTC.